This T cell receptor (beta chain) was recovered during a study of T-cell reconstitution after alpha-beta-depleted transplantation in children. Remarks on this clonotype: Antigen: not known.

Unique molecular identifiers were used to barcode this TCRbeta library. From the PCR reads, TCRdb called clonotypes with MiXCR, one entry per CDR3 protein. This sample yields about a million distinct CDR3 sequences, of which about 30% are seen a single time; 28% belongs to the top ten. Notes on the study in general: Newly produced T cells mostly accounted for T-cell counts and diversity one year post-transplant. Surviving recipient T cells and thymic progenitors underlay high day-60 TCRbeta diversity in some patients. There were reportedly several hundred expanded graft clones from which alpha-beta T cells came about two months after transplant.

V lost 1 base to trimming and J lost 4 bases, with 10 bases between them. The CDR3 is made up of 14 amino acids. Germline V lookup: CDR1 LGHNA, CDR2 YNFKEQ. The TCR comes from a boy under two years old who had a stem cell transplant for SCID, so the T cells may come from the graft donor. This chain uses TRBV4-2 with TRBJ1-1; the D is unclear. Sequencing used PBMCs, mostly from graft donor cells, obtained 360 days after TCRalphabeta/CD19-depleted stem cell transplant. CDR3 sequence: CASSQGALGTEAFF. The CDR3 DNA reads as TGTGCCAGCAGCCAAGGCGCGCTGGGCACTGAAGCTTTCTTT.